The clone carrying this T cell receptor (beta chain) appeared once. From the RT-PCR reads, TCRdb called clonotypes with MiXCR, one entry per CDR3 protein. The sample has 410,000 or so distinct CDR3 sequences; around 15% are singletons. This CDR3 spans 18 amino acids. Germline lookup yields CDR1 DFQATT and CDR2 SNEGSKA (reference sequence). The ends lost 5 bases at V and 1 base at J; junction bases unmatched: 10. This record belongs to a study of patients and donors after allogeneic stem cell transplantation. The sequencing input was blood, either unsorted or a sorted T cell fraction (not recorded which). The receptor was isolated from a human donor who was either an allogeneic HSCT recipient or a stem cell or donor lymphocyte infusion donor (not recorded which). It is not recorded whose cells these are; they may come from a transplant donor. The chain recombines TRBV20-1 with TRBJ2-3, with 15 bases fitting TRBD2. Here the CDR3 DNA reads TGCAGTGCTCAGCCCCCTTGGACTAGCGGGGGGGGCACAGATACGCAGTATTTT. It specifies CSAQPPWTSGGGTDTQYF.